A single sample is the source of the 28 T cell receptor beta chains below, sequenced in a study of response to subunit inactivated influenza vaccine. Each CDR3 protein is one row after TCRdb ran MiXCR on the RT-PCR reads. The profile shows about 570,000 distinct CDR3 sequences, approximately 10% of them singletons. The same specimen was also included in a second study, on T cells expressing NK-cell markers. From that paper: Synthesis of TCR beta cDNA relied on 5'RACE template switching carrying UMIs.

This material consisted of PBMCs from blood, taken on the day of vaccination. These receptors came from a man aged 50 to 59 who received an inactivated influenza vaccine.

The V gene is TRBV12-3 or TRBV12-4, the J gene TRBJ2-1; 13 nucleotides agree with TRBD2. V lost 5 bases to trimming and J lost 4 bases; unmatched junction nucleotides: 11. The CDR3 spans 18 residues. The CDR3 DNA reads TGTGCCAGCAGTCCAGGACTAGCGGGAGAGGTTAGGTACAATGAGCAGTTCTTC. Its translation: CASSPGLAGEVRYNEQFF.

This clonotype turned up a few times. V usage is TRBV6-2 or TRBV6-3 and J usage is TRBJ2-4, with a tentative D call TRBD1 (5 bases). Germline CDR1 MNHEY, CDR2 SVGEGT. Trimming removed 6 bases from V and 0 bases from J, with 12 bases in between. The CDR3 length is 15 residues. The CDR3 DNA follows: TGTGCCAGCAGGGAGACAGCCATAGCCAAAAACATTCAGTACTTC. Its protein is CASRETAIAKNIQYF.

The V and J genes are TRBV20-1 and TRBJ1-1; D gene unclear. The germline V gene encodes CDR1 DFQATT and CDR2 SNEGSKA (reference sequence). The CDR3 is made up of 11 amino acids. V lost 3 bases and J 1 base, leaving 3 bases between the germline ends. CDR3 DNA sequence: TGCAGTGCTAGCGAGAACACTGAAGCTTTCTTT. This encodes CSASENTEAFF.

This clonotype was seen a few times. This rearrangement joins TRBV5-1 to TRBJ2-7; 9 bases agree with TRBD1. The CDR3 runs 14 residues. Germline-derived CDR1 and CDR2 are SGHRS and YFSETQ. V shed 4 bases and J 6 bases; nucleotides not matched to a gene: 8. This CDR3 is CASSPGQGPSEQYF. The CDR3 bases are TGCGCCAGCAGCCCAGGACAGGGGCCCTCCGAGCAGTACTTC.

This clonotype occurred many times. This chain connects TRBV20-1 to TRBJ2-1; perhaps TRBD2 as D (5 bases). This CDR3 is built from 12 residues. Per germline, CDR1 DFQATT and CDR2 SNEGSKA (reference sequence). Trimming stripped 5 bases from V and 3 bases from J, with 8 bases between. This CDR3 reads CSAPGYYNEQFF. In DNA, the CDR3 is TGCAGTGCTCCGGGGTACTACAATGAGCAGTTCTTC.

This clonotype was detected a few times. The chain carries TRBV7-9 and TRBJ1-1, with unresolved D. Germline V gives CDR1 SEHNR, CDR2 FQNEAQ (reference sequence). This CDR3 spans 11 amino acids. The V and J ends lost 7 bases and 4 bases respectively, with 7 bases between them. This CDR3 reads CASTPSTEAFF. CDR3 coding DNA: TGTGCCAGCACCCCTAGCACTGAAGCTTTCTTT.

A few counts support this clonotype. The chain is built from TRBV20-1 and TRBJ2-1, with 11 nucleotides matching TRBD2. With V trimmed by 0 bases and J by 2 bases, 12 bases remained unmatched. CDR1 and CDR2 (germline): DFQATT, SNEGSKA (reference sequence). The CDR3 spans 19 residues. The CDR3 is CSARDPRRSGGAPYNEQFF. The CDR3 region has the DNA TGCAGTGCTAGAGACCCGCGACGTAGCGGGGGGGCCCCCTACAATGAGCAGTTCTTC.

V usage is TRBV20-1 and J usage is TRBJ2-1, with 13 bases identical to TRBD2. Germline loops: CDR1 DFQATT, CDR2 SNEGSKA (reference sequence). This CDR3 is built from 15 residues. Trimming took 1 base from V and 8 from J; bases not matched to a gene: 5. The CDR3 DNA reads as TGCAGTGCTAGAGGGACTAGCGGGAGAATCCATGAGCAGTTCTTC. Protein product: CSARGTSGRIHEQFF.

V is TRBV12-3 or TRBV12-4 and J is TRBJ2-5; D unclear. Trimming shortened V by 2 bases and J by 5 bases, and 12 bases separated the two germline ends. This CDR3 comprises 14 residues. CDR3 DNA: TGTGCCAGCAGTTTAAACCGCCCAGCGGAGACCCAGTACTTC. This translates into CASSLNRPAETQYF.

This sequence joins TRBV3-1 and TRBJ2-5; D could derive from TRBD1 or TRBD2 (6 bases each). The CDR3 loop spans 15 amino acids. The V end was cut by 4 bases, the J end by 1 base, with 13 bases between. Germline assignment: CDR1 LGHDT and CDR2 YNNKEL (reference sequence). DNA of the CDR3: TGTGCCAGCAGCCTGGGGGGCACTTCCCAAGAGACCCAGTACTTC. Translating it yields CASSLGGTSQETQYF.

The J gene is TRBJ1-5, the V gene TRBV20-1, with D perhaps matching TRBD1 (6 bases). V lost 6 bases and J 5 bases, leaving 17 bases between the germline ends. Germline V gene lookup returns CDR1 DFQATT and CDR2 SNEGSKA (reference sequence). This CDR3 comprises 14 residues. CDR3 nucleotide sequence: TGCAGTGCGTCAAGGGGGGTTAGGGATCAGCCCCAGCATTTT. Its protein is CSASRGVRDQPQHF.

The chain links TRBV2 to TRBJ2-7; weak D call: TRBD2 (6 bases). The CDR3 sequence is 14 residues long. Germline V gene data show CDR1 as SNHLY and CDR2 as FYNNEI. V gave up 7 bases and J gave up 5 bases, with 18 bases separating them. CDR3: CASKEGPLGDEQYF. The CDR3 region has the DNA TGTGCCAGCAAGGAGGGCCCACTTGGGGACGAGCAGTACTTC.

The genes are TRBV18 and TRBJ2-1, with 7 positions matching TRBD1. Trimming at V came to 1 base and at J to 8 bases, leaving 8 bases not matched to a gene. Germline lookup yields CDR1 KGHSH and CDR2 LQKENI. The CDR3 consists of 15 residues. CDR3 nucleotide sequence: TGTGCCAGCTCACCACTCCGGACAGGCAGCGATGAGCAGTTCTTC. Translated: CASSPLRTGSDEQFF. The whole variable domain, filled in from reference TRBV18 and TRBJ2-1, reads NAGVMQNPRHLVRRRGQEARLRCSPMKGHSHVYWYRQLPEEGLKFMVYLQKENIIDESGMPKERFSAEFPKEGPSILRIQQVVRGDSAAYFCASSPLRTGSDEQFFGPGTRLTVL.

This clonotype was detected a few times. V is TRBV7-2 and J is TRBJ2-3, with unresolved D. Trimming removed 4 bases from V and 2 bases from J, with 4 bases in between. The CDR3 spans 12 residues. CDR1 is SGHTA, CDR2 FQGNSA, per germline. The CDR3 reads CASSSFTDTQYF. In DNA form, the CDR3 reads TGTGCCAGCAGCTCCTTCACAGATACGCAGTATTTT.

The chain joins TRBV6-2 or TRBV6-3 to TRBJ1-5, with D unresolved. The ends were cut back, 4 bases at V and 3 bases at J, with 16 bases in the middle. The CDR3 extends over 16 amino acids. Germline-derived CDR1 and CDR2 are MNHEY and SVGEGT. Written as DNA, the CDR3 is TGTGCCAGCAGTTCCTTCACCCTCGGTTACAATCAGCCCCAGCATTTT. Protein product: CASSSFTLGYNQPQHF.

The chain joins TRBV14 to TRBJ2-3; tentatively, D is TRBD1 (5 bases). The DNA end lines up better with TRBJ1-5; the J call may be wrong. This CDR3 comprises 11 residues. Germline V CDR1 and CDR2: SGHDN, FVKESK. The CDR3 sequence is CASSRGDTQHF. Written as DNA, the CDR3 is TGTGCCAGCAGCCGGGGGGATACGCAGCATTTT.

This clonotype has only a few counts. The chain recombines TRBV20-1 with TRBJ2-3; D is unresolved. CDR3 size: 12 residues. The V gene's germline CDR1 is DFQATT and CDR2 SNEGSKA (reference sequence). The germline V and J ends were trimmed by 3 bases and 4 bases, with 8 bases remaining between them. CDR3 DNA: TGCAGTGCTAGGAGGCTAGCAGATACGCAGTATTTT. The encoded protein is CSARRLADTQYF.

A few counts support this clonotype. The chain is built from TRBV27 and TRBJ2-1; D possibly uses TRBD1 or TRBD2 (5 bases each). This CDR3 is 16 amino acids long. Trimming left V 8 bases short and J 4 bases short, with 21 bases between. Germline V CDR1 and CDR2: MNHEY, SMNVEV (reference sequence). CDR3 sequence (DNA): TGTGCCAGCCGCCCTCAAATGGGGGACCGATACAATGAGCAGTTCTTC. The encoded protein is CASRPQMGDRYNEQFF.

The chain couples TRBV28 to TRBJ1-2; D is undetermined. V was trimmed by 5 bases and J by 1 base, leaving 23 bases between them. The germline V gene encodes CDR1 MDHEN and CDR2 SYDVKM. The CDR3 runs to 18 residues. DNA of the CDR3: TGTGCCAGCAGTCCCCCCCCTTACCGGACCCGATATAACTATGGCTACACCTTC. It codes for CASSPPPYRTRYNYGYTF.

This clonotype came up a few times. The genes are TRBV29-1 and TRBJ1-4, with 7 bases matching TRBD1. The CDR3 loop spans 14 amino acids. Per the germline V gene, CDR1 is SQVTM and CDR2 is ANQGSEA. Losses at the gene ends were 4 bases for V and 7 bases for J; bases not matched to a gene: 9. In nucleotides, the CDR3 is TGCAGCGTTGTGACAGGGTTACGGGGTGAAAAACTGTTTTTT. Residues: CSVVTGLRGEKLFF.

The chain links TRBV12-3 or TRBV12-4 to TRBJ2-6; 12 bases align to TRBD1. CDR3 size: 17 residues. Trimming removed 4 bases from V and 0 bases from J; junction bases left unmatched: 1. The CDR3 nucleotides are TGTGCCAGCAGTTGGGGACAGGGGGCCTCTGGGGCCAACGTCCTGACTTTC. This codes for CASSWGQGASGANVLTF.

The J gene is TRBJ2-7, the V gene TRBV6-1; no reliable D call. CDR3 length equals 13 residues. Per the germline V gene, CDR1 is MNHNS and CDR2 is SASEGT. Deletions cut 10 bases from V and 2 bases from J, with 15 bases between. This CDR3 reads CATLRLAPYEQYF. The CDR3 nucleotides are TGTGCCACCTTAAGACTTGCCCCCTACGAGCAGTACTTC.

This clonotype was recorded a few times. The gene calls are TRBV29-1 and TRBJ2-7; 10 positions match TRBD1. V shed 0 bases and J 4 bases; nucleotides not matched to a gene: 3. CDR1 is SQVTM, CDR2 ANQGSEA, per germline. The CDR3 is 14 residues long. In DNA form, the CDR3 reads TGCAGCGTTGAAGACGGGACAGGGGTTTACGAGCAGTACTTC. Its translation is CSVEDGTGVYEQYF.

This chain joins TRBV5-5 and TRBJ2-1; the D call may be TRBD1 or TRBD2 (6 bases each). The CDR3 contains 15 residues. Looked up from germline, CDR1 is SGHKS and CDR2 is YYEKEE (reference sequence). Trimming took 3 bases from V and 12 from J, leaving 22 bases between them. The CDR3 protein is CASSWGDTPSAMQFF. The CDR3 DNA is TGTGCCAGCAGCTGGGGGGACACCCCCTCTGCTATGCAGTTCTTC. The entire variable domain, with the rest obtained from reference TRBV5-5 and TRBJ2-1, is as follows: DAGVTQSPTHLIKTRGQQVTLRCSPISGHKSVSWYQQVLGQGPQFIFQYYEKEERGRGNFPDRFSARQFPNYSSELNVNALLLGDSALYLCASSWGDTPSAMQFFGPGTRLTVL.

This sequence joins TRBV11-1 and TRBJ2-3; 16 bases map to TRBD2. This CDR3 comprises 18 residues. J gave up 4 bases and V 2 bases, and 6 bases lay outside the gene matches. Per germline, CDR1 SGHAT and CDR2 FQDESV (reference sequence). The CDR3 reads CASSLTGTSGRAPDTQYF. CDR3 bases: TGTGCCAGCAGCTTAACCGGGACTAGCGGGAGGGCCCCAGATACGCAGTATTTT.

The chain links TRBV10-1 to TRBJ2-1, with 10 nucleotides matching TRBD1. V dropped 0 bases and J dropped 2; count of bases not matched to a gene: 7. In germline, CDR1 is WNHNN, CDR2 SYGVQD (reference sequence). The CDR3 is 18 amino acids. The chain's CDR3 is CASSESRGQGRPYNEQFF. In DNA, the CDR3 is TGCGCCAGCAGTGAGTCTAGGGGACAGGGGAGGCCCTACAATGAGCAGTTCTTC.

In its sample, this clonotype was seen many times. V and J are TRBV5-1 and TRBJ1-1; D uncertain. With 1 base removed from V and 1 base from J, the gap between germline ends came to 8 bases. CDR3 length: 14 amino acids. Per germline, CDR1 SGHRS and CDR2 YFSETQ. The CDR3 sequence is CASSLWDSNTEAFF. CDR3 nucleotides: TGCGCCAGCAGCTTGTGGGATTCGAACACTGAAGCTTTCTTT.

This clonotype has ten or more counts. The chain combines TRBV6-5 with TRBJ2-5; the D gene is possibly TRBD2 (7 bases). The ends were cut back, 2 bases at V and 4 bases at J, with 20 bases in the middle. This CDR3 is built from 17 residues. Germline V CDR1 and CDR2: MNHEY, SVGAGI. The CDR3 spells CASSYGERGGGRETQYF. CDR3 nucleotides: TGTGCCAGCAGTTACGGCGAAAGGGGGGGGGGTCGAGAGACCCAGTACTTC.